This is a list of T cell receptor beta chains from one sample in a study of PD-L1 blockade in urothelial cancer. Data came from immunoSEQ multiplex PCR; TCRdb stores just in-frame clones and leaves some out. The table has just over 35,000 clones, 75% to 90% seen once. Sequences were derived from PBMCs, sampled around atezolizumab (anti-PD-L1) treatment. These receptors were taken from a man between 40 and 49 years old with urothelial cancer. The CDR3 runs from the conserved cysteine through the conserved F or W. Fields, in order: clone size, J gene, D gene, V gene, CDR3 length, CDR3 protein, CDR3 DNA. D genes are given only for firm matches. Clone size, where shown, is once, few, many, or a class for clones that have expanded.

. TRBJ2-2 . TRBV5-1 16 CASSLRGRANTGELFF TGCGCCAGCAGCTTGAGGGGGAGAGCGAACACCGGGGAGCTGTTTTTT
. TRBJ1-5 . TRBV2 16 CASSRRPRQYSQPQHF TGTGCCAGCAGTAGGCGCCCTAGACAGTATTCTCAGCCCCAGCATTTT
. TRBJ1-2 TRBD1 TRBV30 12 CAWRVQGKGYTF TGTGCCTGGAGGGTACAGGGGAAGGGCTACACCTTC
. TRBJ1-1 . TRBV10-3 12 CAISEKRTEAFF TGTGCCATCAGTGAGAAGCGAACTGAAGCTTTCTTT
. TRBJ2-3 TRBD2 TRBV9 17 CASSEGTSGGGTDTQYF TGTGCCAGCAGCGAGGGGACTAGCGGTGGAGGCACAGATACGCAGTATTTT
. TRBJ2-7 TRBD2 TRBV28 16 CASSPPGGRRGYEQYF TGTGCCAGCAGTCCGCCGGGGGGGCGGAGGGGCTACGAGCAGTACTTC
. TRBJ2-1 TRBD1 TRBV30 16 CAWERSGQGGYNEQFF TGTGCCTGGGAAAGGAGCGGACAGGGGGGCTACAATGAGCAGTTCTTC
. TRBJ2-1 TRBD2 TRBV28 19 CASSLAGLAGGSSYNEQFF TGTGCCAGCAGTTTGGCGGGACTAGCGGGCGGCAGCTCCTACAATGAGCAGTTCTTC
. TRBJ2-1 TRBD2 TRBV4-3 17 CASSQDPAGASFTEQFF TGCGCCAGCAGCCAAGATCCAGCGGGAGCATCCTTCACTGAGCAGTTCTTC
. TRBJ1-1 . TRBV7-9 15 CASSLAPRVNTEAFF TGTGCCAGCAGCCTTGCACCCCGGGTGAACACTGAAGCTTTCTTT
. TRBJ2-5 . TRBV6-5 11 CASSNIETQYF TGTGCCAGCAGTAATATAGAGACCCAGTACTTC
few TRBJ1-1 TRBD1 TRBV4-1 17 CASSQAGTGHIRAEAFF TGCGCCAGCAGCCAGGCCGGGACAGGGCATATTAGGGCTGAAGCTTTCTTT
. TRBJ2-2 TRBD2 TRBV5-1 17 CASSLAWNGRENGELFF TGCGCCAGCAGCTTGGCCTGGAACGGGAGGGAGAACGGGGAGCTGTTTTTT
. TRBJ2-1 . TRBV7-2 14 CASSLEASDNEQFF TGTGCCAGCAGCTTAGAAGCTAGCGATAATGAGCAGTTCTTC
. TRBJ2-5 TRBD1 TRBV4-3 15 CASSLGQGAKETQYF TGCGCCAGCAGCCTTGGACAGGGGGCTAAAGAGACCCAGTACTTC
few TRBJ1-1 . TRBV16 15 CASSQFRFMNTEAFF TGTGCCAGCAGCCAATTCCGGTTCATGAACACTGAAGCTTTCTTT
. TRBJ2-1 TRBD2 TRBV28 16 CASSPLQTSGYNEQFF TGTGCCAGCAGTCCTCTCCAGACTAGCGGATACAATGAGCAGTTCTTC
. TRBJ2-2 . TRBV11-2 14 CASSLERGSGELFF TGTGCCAGCAGCTTAGAAAGAGGGAGCGGGGAGCTGTTTTTT
. TRBJ1-2 TRBD1 TRBV4-1 16 CASSQVGSGQGYGYTF TGCGCCAGCAGCCAAGTCGGTTCGGGACAGGGGTATGGCTACACCTTC
. TRBJ2-1 . TRBV11-3 15 CASSPRFSESNEQFF TGTGCCAGCAGCCCGCGTTTTAGTGAGTCCAATGAGCAGTTCTTC
. TRBJ2-7 TRBD2 TRBV5-1 14 CASSLASGSYEQYF TGCGCCAGCAGCTTGGCCAGCGGGAGCTACGAGCAGTACTTC
. TRBJ2-1 TRBD1 TRBV5-5 14 CASSFDRGLNEQFF TGTGCCAGCAGCTTCGACAGGGGTCTCAATGAGCAGTTCTTC
. TRBJ2-2 TRBD2 TRBV19 14 CASRIAGDTGELFF TGTGCCAGTAGGATAGCGGGAGATACCGGGGAGCTGTTTTTT
. TRBJ2-1 TRBD1 TRBV9 14 CASSTRDSYNEQFF TGTGCCAGCAGCACCCGGGACAGCTACAATGAGCAGTTCTTC
. TRBJ2-7 TRBD2 TRBV28 15 CASNTLSSGRSEQYF TGTGCCAGCAACACCCTCTCTAGCGGGAGGTCCGAGCAGTACTTC
. TRBJ2-7 TRBD1 TRBV6-4 16 CASSVSGTGLVYEQYF TGTGCCAGCAGTGTCTCCGGGACAGGGCTCGTCTACGAGCAGTACTTC
. TRBJ2-7 . TRBV7-8 13 CASSRDRSYEQYF TGTGCCAGCAGCCGCGACAGGTCGTACGAGCAGTACTTC
. TRBJ2-7 . TRBV25-1 13 CASSGVSSNEQYF TGTGCCAGCAGCGGGGTGAGTTCCAACGAGCAGTACTTC
. TRBJ2-1 TRBD2 TRBV9 16 CASSVLPSGYYNEQFF TGTGCCAGCAGCGTACTACCTAGCGGATACTACAATGAGCAGTTCTTC
few TRBJ2-1 TRBD2 TRBV25-1 12 CASSEGGGEQFF TGTGCCAGCAGTGAAGGCGGGGGTGAGCAGTTCTTC
few TRBJ2-5 . TRBV11-1 14 CASSPREPQETQYF TGTGCCAGCAGCCCCCGGGAGCCTCAAGAGACCCAGTACTTC
. TRBJ2-7 . TRBV5-5 16 CASSLVGGLYSSEQYF TGTGCCAGCAGCCTTGTCGGGGGACTGTACTCGTCCGAGCAGTACTTC
. TRBJ2-2 TRBD2 TRBV5-4 14 CASSPSGNTGELFF TGTGCCAGCAGCCCTAGCGGAAACACCGGGGAGCTGTTTTTT
. TRBJ2-7 TRBD1 TRBV14 18 CASSQGWGLQGAVDEQYF TGTGCCAGCAGCCAAGGTTGGGGACTTCAGGGGGCCGTAGACGAGCAGTACTTC
. TRBJ2-7 . TRBV6-5 14 CASKTRQRTYEQYF TGTGCCAGCAAGACTAGGCAGAGGACCTACGAGCAGTACTTC